Listed below are T cell receptor beta chains from one sample, sequenced in a study of control samples from healthy donors and cancer patients. The data were produced by immunoSEQ multiplex PCR, yet TCRdb's version contains in-frame clones alone and is incomplete. This sample has around 130,000 clones, with roughly 90% found just once. What was sequenced was PBMCs. These receptors came from a man in his forties or fifties with head and neck cancer. Each CDR3 is given with its conserved first and last residue. The D gene is left open where the match is weak. Not every row has a clone size; where given, it reads once, few, many or a size class.

clone_size j_call d_call v_call cdr3_nt cdr3_aa
- TRBJ2-3 - TRBV6-5 TGTGCCAGCAGTTCAAGGGGCTGGGGGGGCACAGATACGCAGTATTTT CASSSRGWGGTDTQYF
- TRBJ2-3 TRBD2 TRBV5-6 TGTGCCAGCAGCTGGGGACTAGCGGGATCCCCGGGGACGCAGTATTTT CASSWGLAGSPGTQYF
- TRBJ2-1 - TRBV5-1 TGCGCCAGCAGCTTGAGGGAGGTTCCCTACAATGAGCAGTTCTTC CASSLREVPYNEQFF
- TRBJ1-5 - TRBV5-1 TGCGCCAGCAGCTTCACGGGGGAGAGCAATCAGCCCCAGCATTTT CASSFTGESNQPQHF
once TRBJ1-2 - TRBV24-1 TGTGCCACCAGTGACCCAGAGAAGGGGAACTATGGCTACACCTTC CATSDPEKGNYGYTF
- TRBJ2-7 TRBD1 TRBV19 TGTGCCAGTAGCCTCTACAGGGGGGACTACGAGCAGTACTTC CASSLYRGDYEQYF
- TRBJ1-1 TRBD1 TRBV19 TGTGCCAGTAGTAGGAACCCGGGACAGGGTGACACTGAAGCTTTCTTT CASSRNPGQGDTEAFF
- TRBJ2-7 TRBD1 TRBV27 TGTGCCAGCAGCCCCTGGGCCCAGGGGGTACAAGACGAGCAGTACTTC CASSPWAQGVQDEQYF
- TRBJ2-7 - TRBV29-1 TGCAGCGTGTTGTCCGGGGCTAGCGCCTACGAGCAGTACTTC CSVLSGASAYEQYF
- TRBJ1-4 - TRBV3-1/TRBV3-2 TGTGCCAGCAGCCAAGAATGGGGCCAAGAAAAACTGTTTTTT CASSQEWGQEKLFF
- TRBJ1-2 - TRBV7-2 TGTGCCAGCAGCTTCGGACAGCTCTATGGCTACACCTTC CASSFGQLYGYTF
- TRBJ2-5 - TRBV14 TGTGCCAGCAGCCGCCGCGGGGTACAAGAGACCCAGTACTTC CASSRRGVQETQYF
few TRBJ2-1 - TRBV6-2/TRBV6-3 TGTGCCAGCAGTTACAAAAGCGGTTCCTACAATGAGCAGTTCTTC CASSYKSGSYNEQFF
once TRBJ2-5 TRBD2 TRBV2 TGTGCCACCGCATCGGGGGGAGGGGTGGAGACCCAGTACTTC CATASGGGVETQYF
- TRBJ1-4 - TRBV15 TGTGCCACCAGCAGAGAAGGGGCCTTTGTAAAACTGTTTTTT CATSREGAFVKLFF
- TRBJ1-5 - TRBV6-2/TRBV6-3 TGTGCCAGCAGTAGTGCTTACAATCAGCCCCAGCATTTT CASSSAYNQPQHF
- TRBJ2-7 - TRBV10-3 TGTGCCATCAGTGAGTCGCAGGGTTCCTCCTACGAGCAGTACTTC CAISESQGSSYEQYF
- TRBJ1-3 - TRBV30 TGTGCCTGGAGCGAGGGGGACTCTGGAAACACCATATATTTT CAWSEGDSGNTIYF
- TRBJ2-1 - TRBV28 TGTGCCAGCAGAAGCCTCTACAATGAGCAGTTCTTC CASRSLYNEQFF
- TRBJ2-7 TRBD1 TRBV2 TGTGCCAGCAGTTCCGGGACAGTCCCCTACGAGCAGTACTTC CASSSGTVPYEQYF
few TRBJ2-7 TRBD1 TRBV3-1/TRBV3-2 TGTGCCAGCAGCATCCGGACAGGGGCATACGAGCAGTACTTC CASSIRTGAYEQYF
- TRBJ2-7 - TRBV30 TGTGCCTGGAGTGTTTCCCCGGTCTCCTACGAGCAGTACTTC CAWSVSPVSYEQYF
- TRBJ1-1 - TRBV12-5 TGTGCTAGTGGCATAGGGAACACTGAAGCTTTCTTT CASGIGNTEAFF
once TRBJ2-5 TRBD1 TRBV14 TGTGCCAGCAGCCCAATAGGGACAGGGTTAATTGAGACCCAGTACTTC CASSPIGTGLIETQYF
- TRBJ2-2 - TRBV5-8 TGTGCCAGGGCCCTGGGGGGCCCCGGGGAGCTGTTTTTT CARALGGPGELFF
few TRBJ1-1 - TRBV6-4 TGTGCCAGCAGTCCGAACACTGAAGCTTTCTTT CASSPNTEAFF
- TRBJ2-1 TRBD2 TRBV27 TGTGCCAGCAGTTTTGGTAGCGGGCCCTACAATGAGCAGTTCTTC CASSFGSGPYNEQFF
- TRBJ2-5 - TRBV10-3 TGTGCCATCAGTGCCCAACAAGAGACCCAGTACTTC CAISAQQETQYF
- TRBJ2-7 TRBD1 TRBV18 TGTGCCAGCTCAGCGGGACAGGGGGCAGGCGAGCAGTACTTC CASSAGQGAGEQYF
- TRBJ1-3 - TRBV7-9 TGTGCCAGCAGCACGGGGGCCTCTGGAAACACCATATATTTT CASSTGASGNTIYF
- TRBJ1-5 - TRBV2 TGTGCCAGCAAGAGGGTTATAAATCAGCCCCAGCATTTT CASKRVINQPQHF
- TRBJ2-7 TRBD2 TRBV4-1 TGCGCCAGCAGCCAAGACGGACTAGCGGGAGACGAGCAGTACTTC CASSQDGLAGDEQYF
- TRBJ1-1 - TRBV4-2 TGTGCCAGCAGCCAAGATGTGAACAGCGACTACACTGAAGCTTTCTTT CASSQDVNSDYTEAFF
- TRBJ2-2 TRBD2 TRBV5-4 TGTGCCAGCAGCCCCGCCAGCGGGAGTAAGGCCGGGGAGCTGTTTTTT CASSPASGSKAGELFF
- TRBJ2-7 TRBD1 TRBV18 TGTGCCAGCTCACCAGGGACAGCCGGTTCCTACGAGCAGTACTTC CASSPGTAGSYEQYF
- TRBJ1-3 - TRBV30 TGTGCCTGGAGTGTTGGCGGTTTTACTGGAAACACCATATATTTT CAWSVGGFTGNTIYF
once TRBJ1-2 - TRBV7-9 TGTGCCAGCAGCCGGGATGGAGGGTCAATTAACTATGGCTACACCTTC CASSRDGGSINYGYTF
- TRBJ2-7 TRBD2 TRBV6-5 TGTGCCAGCAGTCAGCGGGGTTCGACTCACACCTACTTC CASSQRGSTHTYF
- TRBJ2-3 TRBD2 TRBV5-4 TGTGCCAGCAGCTTCGGTTTAGCGGGAGGAGGCACAGATACGCAGTATTTT CASSFGLAGGGTDTQYF
- TRBJ2-6 - TRBV3-1/TRBV3-2 TGTGCCAGCCATCCGGGCTCTGGGGCCAACGTCCTGACTTTC CASHPGSGANVLTF
few TRBJ2-5 TRBD1 TRBV10-3 TGTGCCATCAGTGGACAGGGCCAAGAGACCCAGTACTTC CAISGQGQETQYF
- TRBJ2-7 - TRBV7-9 TGTGCCAGCAGCCTGGGCCTCGAGGACGAGCAGTACTTC CASSLGLEDEQYF
- TRBJ2-6 TRBD1 TRBV4-1 TGCGCCAGCAGCGACGAGGACAGGGGGCTATTCTCTGGGGCCAACGTCCTGACTTTC CASSDEDRGLFSGANVLTF
- TRBJ2-1 TRBD2 TRBV12-5 TGTGCTAGTGCCCGGCCTAGCGGGGGCAATGAGCAGTTCTTC CASARPSGGNEQFF
- TRBJ2-7 - TRBV28 TGTGCCAGCAGTTCCCAGGGGATCTACGAGCAGTACTTC CASSSQGIYEQYF
- TRBJ2-1 - TRBV24-1 TGTGCCACCAGTGGATCCCCGACGGCCTACAATGAGCAGTTCTTC CATSGSPTAYNEQFF
- TRBJ1-5 - TRBV2 TGTGCCAGCAGTGGTAACCGGCGGCAGGGGATTGTTAGCAATCAGCCCCAGCATTTT CASSGNRRQGIVSNQPQHF
- TRBJ2-7 - TRBV27 TGTGCCACTAAAGGACAGACAAGCTCCTACGAGCAGTACTTC CATKGQTSSYEQYF
- TRBJ2-3 - TRBV12-3/TRBV12-4 TGTGCCAGCAGACCGACTAGTCAGGATACGCAGTATTTT CASRPTSQDTQYF
few TRBJ1-2 - TRBV3-1/TRBV3-2 TGTGCCAGCAGTCTTAGGGATAGGGTCTATGGCTACACCTTC CASSLRDRVYGYTF
- TRBJ1-1 - TRBV29-1 TGCAGCGTTGAAGGGACAGAGAACACTGAAGCTTTCTTT CSVEGTENTEAFF
- TRBJ1-1 - TRBV7-9 TGTGCCAGCAGCCCCCAACGATTAATCTATCAAGCTTTCTTT CASSPQRLIYQAFF
once TRBJ1-2 TRBD1 TRBV19 TGTGCCAGTAGGACGACAGGGTTAGTTAACTATGGCTACACCTTC CASRTTGLVNYGYTF
- TRBJ2-5 - TRBV7-9 TGTGCCAGCAGCTTAGCGCTGGGGGTAGAGACCCAGTACTTC CASSLALGVETQYF
- TRBJ2-2 - TRBV11-3 TGTGCCAGCAGCTTATCACGGTGGGGGGCAAAAATGCCCGGGGAGCTGTTTTTT CASSLSRWGAKMPGELFF
- TRBJ1-4 TRBD1 TRBV29-1 TGCAGCGTCCGACAGGGTACTACAACTAATGAAAAACTGTTTTTT CSVRQGTTTNEKLFF